This entry lists 22 T cell receptor beta chains sequenced from one sample in a study of blood T cell repertoires in COVID-19. TCRdb's table, derived via immunoSEQ multiplex PCR, lists solely in-frame clones and lacks some. This table holds 300,000 to 400,000 clones, over 75% found once. Sequencing used peripheral blood. The receptors come from a woman aged 60-75 years with COVID-19, enrolled during active disease.

This clone was observed once. The CDR3 here is CASSKWTGIEKLFF. The DNA of the CDR3 is TGTGCCAGCAGCAAGTGGACAGGTATCGAAAAACTGTTTTTT. V gene TRBV21-1 combines with J gene TRBJ1-4; TRBD1 is taken as the D call from the table, unchecked against the DNA. TRBV21-1 is a pseudogene. The CDR3 is 14 amino acids.

The chain couples TRBV28 to TRBJ1-5; TRBD1 is a possible D gene (6 bases). V lost 5 bases and J lost 11, with 22 bases in between. Looked up from germline, CDR1 is MDHEN and CDR2 is SYDVKM. This CDR3 spans 15 amino acids. CDR3 in amino acids: CASSIGGAQIVTQHF. The CDR3 DNA reads as TGTGCCAGCAGTATAGGGGGGGCCCAGATAGTGACCCAGCATTTT.

Details on this clone: Other nucleotide sequences in the sample specify the same CDR3. This chain uses TRBV5-1 with TRBJ1-1; 10 bases line up with TRBD1. This CDR3 has 14 residues. With V trimmed by 4 bases and J by 3 bases, 3 bases remained unmatched. The germline gives CDR1 SGHRS, CDR2 YFSETQ. CDR3 sequence: CASSLGQGYTEAFF. CDR3 DNA: TGCGCCAGCAGCCTGGGACAGGGGTACACTGAAGCTTTCTTT.

The chain joins TRBV25-1 to TRBJ2-3; 8 bases match TRBD1. V shed 5 bases and J 4 bases; nucleotides not matched to a gene: 11. Per the germline V gene, CDR1 is MGHDK and CDR2 is SYGVNS. This CDR3 spans 16 amino acids. As DNA, the CDR3 is TGTGCCAGCAGTCACCGACAGGGGCTTGGATCAGATACGCAGTATTTT. This encodes CASSHRQGLGSDTQYF.

As regards this clone: The same CDR3 can be traced to other DNA sequences in this sample. This chain connects TRBV18 to TRBJ1-2; 7 bases map to TRBD1. The trim removed 3 bases at V and 5 bases at J, leaving 3 bases unmatched. Germline V gene sequence: CDR1 KGHSH, CDR2 LQKENI. CDR3 length: 13 amino acids. CDR3 region: CASSPDRDYGYTF. DNA for the CDR3: TGTGCCAGCTCACCCGACAGGGATTATGGCTACACCTTC. The full variable domain, in which reference TRBV18 and TRBJ1-2 provide the parts outside the CDR3, is NAGVMQNPRHLVRRRGQEARLRCSPMKGHSHVYWYRQLPEEGLKFMVYLQKENIIDESGMPKERFSAEFPKEGPSILRIQQVVRGDSAAYFCASSPDRDYGYTFGSGTRLTVV.

V is TRBV4-2 and J is TRBJ2-7; no reliable D call. Trimming shortened V by 1 base and J by 2 bases, and 12 bases separated the two germline ends. Germline loops: CDR1 LGHNA, CDR2 YNFKEQ. CDR3 length: 15 residues. As DNA, the CDR3 is TGTGCCAGCAGCCAAGGGAGAGGAGTGACCTACGAGCAGTACTTC. This encodes CASSQGRGVTYEQYF.

The chain is built from TRBV11-3 and TRBJ2-2, with a weak D call TRBD1 (5 bases). CDR1 SGHNT and CDR2 YENEEA come from the germline V gene. V lost 4 bases to trimming and J lost 7 bases, with 16 bases between them. This CDR3 has 15 residues. The chain's CDR3 is CASSWGWRPGGELFF. The CDR3 DNA is TGTGCCAGCAGCTGGGGCTGGCGGCCTGGCGGGGAGCTGTTTTTT.

The chain employs TRBV2 and TRBJ2-1; weak D call: TRBD2 (6 bases). The CDR3 has 12 residues. The germline CDR1 and CDR2 sequences are SNHLY and FYNNEI. In DNA, the CDR3 is TGTGCGAGCGGAGGGGTCGAGAATGAGCAGTTCTTC. Translating gives CASGGVENEQFF.

The chain carries TRBV9 and TRBJ1-2; tentatively, D is TRBD1 (5 bases). CDR3 size: 15 residues. Germline V gene lookup returns CDR1 SGDLS and CDR2 YYNGEE. The V end lost 6 bases, the J end lost 4 bases, and 19 bases lay between the germline ends. CDR3 bases: TGTGCCAGCACCCTAGGGGCAGAAACGTCCTATGGCTACACCTTC. Amino acid sequence: CASTLGAETSYGYTF.

The chain is built from TRBV5-8 and TRBJ2-2; TRBD2 is a possible D gene (5 bases). The CDR3 loop spans 13 amino acids. Between the trimmed V and J ends, which lost 2 bases and 5 bases, there was a span of 7 bases. Germline V CDR1 and CDR2: SGHTS, YDEGEE. The CDR3 loop is CASSFGGTGELFF. The CDR3 nucleotides read TGTGCCAGCAGCTTTGGCGGGACCGGGGAGCTGTTTTTT.

V and J are TRBV19 and TRBJ1-5, with 8 bases matching TRBD1. Germline CDR1 is LNHDA and CDR2 is SQIVND (reference sequence). V shed 3 bases, J shed 4 bases, and the junction held 11 bases outside the gene matches. CDR3 length: 17 amino acids. The CDR3 DNA is TGTGCCAGTAGTATTGGGGACAGGCGAGGGAGGAATCAGCCCCAGCATTTT. Translating it yields CASSIGDRRGRNQPQHF.

The chain is built from TRBV6-2 or TRBV6-3 and TRBJ1-1, with 9 bases fitting TRBD1. V lost 2 bases and J lost 5; bases outside the gene matches: 6. The CDR3 has 15 amino acids. Per germline, CDR1 MNHEY and CDR2 SVGEGT. CDR3 coding DNA: TGTGCCAGCAGTTACCCACAGGGGGCGCGGACTGAAGCTTTCTTT. This encodes CASSYPQGARTEAFF.

The rearrangement joins TRBV19 to TRBJ2-5; TRBD2 is a possible D gene (6 bases). Germline V gene sequence: CDR1 LNHDA, CDR2 SQIVND (reference sequence). V lost 3 bases, J lost 5 bases, and 16 bases lay in between. This CDR3 is built from 15 residues. Written as DNA, the CDR3 is TGTGCCAGTAGTATTATCCGCGGGGCCGGGGAGACCCAGTACTTC. It translates to CASSIIRGAGETQYF.

Concerning this clone itself: Other nucleotide sequences from this sample produce the same CDR3. The J gene is TRBJ2-5, the V gene TRBV5-1, with TRBD2 matching 14 bases. Per germline, CDR1 SGHRS and CDR2 YFSETQ. This CDR3 is built from 15 residues. V lost 3 bases and J lost 4; bases outside the gene matches: 2. The CDR3: CASSSGTSGGETQYF. CDR3 nucleotides: TGCGCCAGCAGCTCGGGGACTAGCGGGGGAGAGACCCAGTACTTC.

This clone has only a few counts. The chain couples TRBV6-5 to TRBJ2-2; weak D call: TRBD1 (6 bases). This CDR3 comprises 13 residues. Looked up from germline, CDR1 is MNHEY and CDR2 is SVGAGI. Trimming shortened V by 6 bases and J by 6 bases, and 11 bases separated the two germline ends. For the CDR3, the DNA is TGTGCCAGCAGGACGTCAGGGGCCGGGGAGCTGTTTTTT. Its protein product is CASRTSGAGELFF.

This rearrangement joins TRBV18 to TRBJ2-2, with 7 bases matching TRBD2. CDR1 and CDR2 from the germline V gene are KGHSH and LQKENI. Germline trimming cut 2 bases from V and 5 bases from J; bases unmatched to any gene: 5. There are 15 residues in the CDR3. CDR3 DNA: TGTGCCAGCTCACCAACGCAGGGAGGGACCGGGGAGCTGTTTTTT. Translated, it gives CASSPTQGGTGELFF.

The rearrangement uses TRBV5-6 and TRBJ1-6; the D gene is possibly TRBD1 (5 bases). Germline CDR1 SGHDT, CDR2 YYEEEE. The CDR3 length is 15 residues. Trimming cost V 1 base and J 5 bases, with 10 bases left between them. The CDR3 DNA reads TGTGCCAGCAGCTTGTATTCAGGGAATAATTCACCCCTCCACTTT. Translation gives CASSLYSGNNSPLHF.

V gene TRBV7-9 combines with J gene TRBJ1-2; 9 bases line up with TRBD1. The V gene end was trimmed by 8 bases and the J gene end by 7 bases; junction bases not matched to a gene: 8. The CDR3 consists of 13 residues. The V gene's germline CDR1 is SEHNR and CDR2 FQNEAQ (reference sequence). CDR3 DNA sequence: TGTGCCAGCCGGGACAGGGAGGCTGGTGGCTACACCTTC. This codes for CASRDREAGGYTF.

The chain links TRBV25-1 to TRBJ2-7, with D perhaps matching TRBD2 (6 bases). Germline V gene data show CDR1 as MGHDK and CDR2 as SYGVNS. Trimming pared 0 bases from V and 3 bases from J, leaving 15 bases between. CDR3 length equals 16 residues. DNA of the CDR3: TGTGCCAGCAGTGAATATCAGTTTGGCGGGGTCTACGAGCAGTACTTC. Its translation: CASSEYQFGGVYEQYF.

This clone was seen more than once but under ten times. The V gene is TRBV19, the J gene TRBJ1-5, with 9 positions matching TRBD1. The CDR3 is made up of 14 amino acids. Germline V gene sequence: CDR1 LNHDA, CDR2 SQIVND (reference sequence). The J segment lost 6 bases and the V segment lost 7 bases, leaving 7 bases of the junction unmatched. The CDR3 DNA reads as TGTGCCAGTACCTGGGACAGGGTTGGTCAGCCCCAGCATTTT. The encoded protein is CASTWDRVGQPQHF.

This chain joins TRBV29-1 and TRBJ2-1; possibly TRBD2 for D (6 bases). Germline V gives CDR1 SQVTM, CDR2 ANQGSEA. Trimming pared 1 base from V and 10 bases from J, leaving 8 bases between. The CDR3 extends over 11 amino acids. The CDR3 DNA is TGCAGCGTTGAAGCAGGGAGGGAGCAGTTCTTC. Its translation is CSVEAGREQFF.

This clone was seen a single time. The chain couples TRBV9 to TRBJ1-1; a possible D gene is TRBD1 (6 bases). Trimming pared 3 bases from V and 5 bases from J, leaving 11 bases between. This CDR3 spans 13 amino acids. In germline, CDR1 is SGDLS, CDR2 YYNGEE. CDR3 sequence reads: CASSDSQGTEAFF. As DNA, the CDR3 is TGTGCCAGCAGCGACTCTCAGGGGACTGAAGCTTTCTTT.